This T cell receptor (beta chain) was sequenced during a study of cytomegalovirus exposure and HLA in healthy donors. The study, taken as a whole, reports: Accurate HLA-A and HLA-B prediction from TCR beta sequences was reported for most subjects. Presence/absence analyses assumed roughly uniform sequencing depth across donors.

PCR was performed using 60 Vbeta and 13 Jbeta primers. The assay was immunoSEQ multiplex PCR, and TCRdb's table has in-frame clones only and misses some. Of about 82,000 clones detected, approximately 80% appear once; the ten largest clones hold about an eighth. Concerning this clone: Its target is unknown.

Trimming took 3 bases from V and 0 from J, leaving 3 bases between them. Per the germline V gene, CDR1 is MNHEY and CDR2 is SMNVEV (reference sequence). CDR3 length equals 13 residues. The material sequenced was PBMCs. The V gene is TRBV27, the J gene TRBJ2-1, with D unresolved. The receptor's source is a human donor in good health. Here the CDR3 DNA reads TGTGCCAGCAGTTTTAGCTCCTACAATGAGCAGTTCTTC. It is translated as CASSFSSYNEQFF.